The source of this T cell receptor (beta chain) is a study of T-cell reconstitution after alpha-beta-depleted transplantation in children. TCRbeta library preparation incorporated unique molecular identifiers. TCRdb re-derived calls from the PCR reads in MiXCR, one entry per CDR3 protein. The sample has about 540,000 distinct CDR3 sequences; about 17% are singletons. There are 15 residues in the CDR3. Losses at the gene ends were 3 bases for V and 1 base for J; bases not matched to a gene: 3. This clonotype has ten or more counts. The chain carries TRBV12-3 or TRBV12-4 and TRBJ2-3; 8 bases align to TRBD1. The input for sequencing was PBMCs from the stem cell graft donor, taken from the stem cell graft. The source is a human donor who donated a stem cell graft to a child with acute lymphoblastic leukemia. The CDR3 sequence: CASSFRGQGTDTQYF. The CDR3 DNA follows: TGTGCCAGCAGTTTCAGGGGGCAGGGCACAGATACGCAGTATTTT.